This T cell receptor (beta chain) was documented in a study of shared clonotypes between healthy human individuals. Study information: Three plates each covered CD4 naive and memory; CD8 naive two, CD8 memory one. Broader study findings: Clonotypes not shared had lower generation probabilities than those common to all four donors. The study generally estimated greater richness for naive than memory subsets.

Profiling relied on immunoSEQ multiplex PCR, and the TCRdb table lists in-frame clones only, not all of them. The sample contains roughly 2 million clones, roughly 94% of which appear only once. Naive CD8 populations comprised CD45RO-negative cells positively selected for CCR7, excluding terminally differentiated effector memory CD45RA+ cells. This clone has only one observation. Antigen: not known. CDR3 size: 15 residues. The ends lost 8 bases at V and 4 bases at J; junction bases unmatched: 9. In germline, CDR1 is MNHEY, CDR2 SVGAGI. The TCR sequence derives from a man aged 18 to 29 in good health. The chain joins TRBV6-5 to TRBJ2-2, with TRBD2 identical over 8 bases. Sequencing was done on a sample of naive CD8+ T cells sorted from blood. CDR3 sequence (DNA): TGTGCCAGCGGCGACGGGGGGGCGGGCACCGGGGAGCTGTTTTTT. Its protein product is CASGDGGAGTGELFF.